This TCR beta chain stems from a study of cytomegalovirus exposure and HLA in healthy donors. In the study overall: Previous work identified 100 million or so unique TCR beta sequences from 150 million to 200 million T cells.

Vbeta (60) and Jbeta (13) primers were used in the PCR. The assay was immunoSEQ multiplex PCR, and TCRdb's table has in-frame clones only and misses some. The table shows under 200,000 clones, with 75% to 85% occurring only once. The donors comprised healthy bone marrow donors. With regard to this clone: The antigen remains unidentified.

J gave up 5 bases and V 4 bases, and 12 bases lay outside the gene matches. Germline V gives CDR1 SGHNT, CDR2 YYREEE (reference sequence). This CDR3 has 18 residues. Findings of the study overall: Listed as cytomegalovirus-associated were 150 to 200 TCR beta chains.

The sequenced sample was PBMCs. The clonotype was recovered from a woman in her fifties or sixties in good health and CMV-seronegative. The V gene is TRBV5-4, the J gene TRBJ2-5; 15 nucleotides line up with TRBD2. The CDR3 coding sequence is TGTGCCAGCAGCCTTGGAGGGACTAGCGGGAGGAAGGGGGAGACCCAGTACTTC. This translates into CASSLGGTSGRKGETQYF. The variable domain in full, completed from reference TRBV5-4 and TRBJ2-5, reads ETGVTQSPTHLIKTRGQQVTLRCSSQSGHNTVSWYQQALGQGPQFIFQYYREEENGRGNFPPRFSGLQFPNYSSELNVNALELDDSALYLCASSLGGTSGRKGETQYFGPGTRLLVL.